The following is a T cell receptor beta chain sequence with its context. Its target is unknown. The assay was immunoSEQ multiplex PCR, and TCRdb's table has in-frame clones only and misses some. The data show 85,000 to 100,000 clones, approximately 90% seen once. Between the trimmed V and J ends, which lost 5 bases and 8 bases, there was a span of 24 bases. Germline V gives CDR1 LNHDA, CDR2 SQIVND (reference sequence). This CDR3 spans 16 amino acids. The data are from a study of T cell responses to AZD1222 COVID-19 vaccine. Background on the study: The study pooled second doses at about 4 or about 12 weeks. Findings and limits, study-wide: Spike-specific TCR breadth and depth both grew after two AZD1222 doses. Most donors were white British, females outnumbered males, and clonal diversity was possibly underestimated. All repertoire sampling was performed exclusively after the peak T cell response.

The sample consisted of peripheral blood, taken on day 0 of AZD1222 vaccination. The sequence derives from an adult in good health. The chain employs TRBV19 and TRBJ1-1; maybe TRBD1 (5 bases). DNA for the CDR3: TGTGCCAGTAGTCTAAGGACACAGTTTAAAGTTTCAGAAGCTTTCTTT. It yields the protein CASSLRTQFKVSEAFF.